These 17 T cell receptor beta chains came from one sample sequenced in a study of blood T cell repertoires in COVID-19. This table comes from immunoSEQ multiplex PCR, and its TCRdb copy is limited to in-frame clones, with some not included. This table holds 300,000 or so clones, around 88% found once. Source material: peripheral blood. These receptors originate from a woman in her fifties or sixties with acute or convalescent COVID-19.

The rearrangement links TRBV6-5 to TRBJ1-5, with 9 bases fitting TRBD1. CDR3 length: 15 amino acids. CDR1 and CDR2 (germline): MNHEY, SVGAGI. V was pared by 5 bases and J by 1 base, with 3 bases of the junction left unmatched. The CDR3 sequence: CASSPTGGSNQPQHF. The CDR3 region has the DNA TGTGCCAGCAGTCCGACAGGGGGGAGCAATCAGCCCCAGCATTTT.

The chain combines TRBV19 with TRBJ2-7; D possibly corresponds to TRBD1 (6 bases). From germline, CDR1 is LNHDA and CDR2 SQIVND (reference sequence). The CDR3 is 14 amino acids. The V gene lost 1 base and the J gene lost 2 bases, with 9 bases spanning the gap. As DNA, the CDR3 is TGTGCCAGTAGTATAGGATCAGGGGCCTACGAGCAGTACTTC. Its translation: CASSIGSGAYEQYF. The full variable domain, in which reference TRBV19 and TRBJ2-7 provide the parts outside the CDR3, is DGGITQSPKYLFRKEGQNVTLSCEQNLNHDAMYWYRQDPGQGLRLIYYSQIVNDFQKGDIAEGYSVSREKKESFPLTVTSAQKNPTAFYLCASSIGSGAYEQYFGPGTRLTVT.

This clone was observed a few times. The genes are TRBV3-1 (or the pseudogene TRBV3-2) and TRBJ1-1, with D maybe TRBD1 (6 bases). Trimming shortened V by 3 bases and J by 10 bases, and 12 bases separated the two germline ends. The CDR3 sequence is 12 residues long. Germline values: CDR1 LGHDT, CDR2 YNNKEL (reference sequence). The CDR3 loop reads CASSQLQGRAFF. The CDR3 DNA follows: TGTGCCAGCAGCCAGTTACAGGGTAGAGCTTTCTTT.

The CDR3 loop is CASSKGQVAYEQYV. Here the CDR3 DNA reads TGTGCCAGCAGCAAAGGGCAGGTAGCCTACGAGCAGTACGTC. The chain combines TRBV21-1 with TRBJ2-7; the table calls TRBD1, which could not be checked here. TRBV21-1 is a pseudogene locus. The CDR3 is made up of 14 amino acids.

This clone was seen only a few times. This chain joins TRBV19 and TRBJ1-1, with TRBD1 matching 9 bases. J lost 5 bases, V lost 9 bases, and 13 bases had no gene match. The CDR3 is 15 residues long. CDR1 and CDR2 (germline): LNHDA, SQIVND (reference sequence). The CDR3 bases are TGTGCCAGGACCCAGGAGGGGACAGGGAATACTGAAGCTTTCTTT. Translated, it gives CARTQEGTGNTEAFF.

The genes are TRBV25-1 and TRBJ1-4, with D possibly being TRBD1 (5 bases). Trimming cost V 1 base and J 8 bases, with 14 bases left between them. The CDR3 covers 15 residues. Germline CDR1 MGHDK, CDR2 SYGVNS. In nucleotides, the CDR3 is TGTGCCAGCAGTGAATTTTCCGGGGGAGGAGAAAAACTGTTTTTT. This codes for CASSEFSGGGEKLFF.

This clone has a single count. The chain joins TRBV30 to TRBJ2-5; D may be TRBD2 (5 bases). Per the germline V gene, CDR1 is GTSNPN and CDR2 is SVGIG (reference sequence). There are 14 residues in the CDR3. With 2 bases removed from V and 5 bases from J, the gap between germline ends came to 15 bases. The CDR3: CAWSLGGPGETQYF. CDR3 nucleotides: TGTGCCTGGAGTCTCGGAGGTCCCGGGGAGACCCAGTACTTC. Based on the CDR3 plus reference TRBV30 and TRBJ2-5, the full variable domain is SQTIHQWPATLVQPVGSPLSLECTVEGTSNPNLYWYRQAAGRGLQLLFYSVGIGQISSEVPQNLSASRPQDRQFILSSKKLLLSDSGFYLCAWSLGGPGETQYFGPGTRLLVL.

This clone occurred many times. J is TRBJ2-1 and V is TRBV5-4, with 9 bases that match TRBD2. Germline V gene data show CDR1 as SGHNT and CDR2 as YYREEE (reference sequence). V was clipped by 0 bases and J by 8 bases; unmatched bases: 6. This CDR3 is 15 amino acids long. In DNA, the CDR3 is TGTGCCAGCAGCTTGGTTGGCCTAGCGGGATATGAGCAGTTCTTC. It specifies CASSLVGLAGYEQFF.

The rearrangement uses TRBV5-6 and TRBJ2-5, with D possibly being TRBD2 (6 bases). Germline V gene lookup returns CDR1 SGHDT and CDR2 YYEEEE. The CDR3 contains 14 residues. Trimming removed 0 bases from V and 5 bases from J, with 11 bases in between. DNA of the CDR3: TGTGCCAGCAGCTTGGCGTCTGGGGGGGAGACCCAGTACTTC. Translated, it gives CASSLASGGETQYF.

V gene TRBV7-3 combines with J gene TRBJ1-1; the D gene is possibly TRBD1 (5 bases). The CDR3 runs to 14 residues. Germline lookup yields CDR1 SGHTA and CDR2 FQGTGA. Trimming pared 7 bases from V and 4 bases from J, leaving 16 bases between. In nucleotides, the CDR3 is TGTGCCAGCACCTTTTTTAGGGGTACCACTGAAGCTTTCTTT. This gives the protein CASTFFRGTTEAFF.

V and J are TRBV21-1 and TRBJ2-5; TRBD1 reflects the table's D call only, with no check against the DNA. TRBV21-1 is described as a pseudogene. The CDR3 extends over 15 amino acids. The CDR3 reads CASSGEGQGQETQYF. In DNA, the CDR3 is TGTGCCAGCAGCGGGGAAGGACAGGGGCAAGAGACCCAGTACTTC.

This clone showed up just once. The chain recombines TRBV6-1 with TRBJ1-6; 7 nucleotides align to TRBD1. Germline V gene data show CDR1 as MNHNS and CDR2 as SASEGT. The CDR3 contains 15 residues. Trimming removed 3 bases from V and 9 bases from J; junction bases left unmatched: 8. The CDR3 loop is CASSDRRGRISPLHF. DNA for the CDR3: TGTGCCAGCAGTGATAGAAGGGGGCGCATTTCACCCCTCCACTTT.

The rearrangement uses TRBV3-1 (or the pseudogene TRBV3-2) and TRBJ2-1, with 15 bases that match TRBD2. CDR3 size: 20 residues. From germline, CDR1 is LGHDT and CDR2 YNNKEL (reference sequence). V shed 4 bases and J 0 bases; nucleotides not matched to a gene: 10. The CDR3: CASSRTPGTSGRSSYNEQFF. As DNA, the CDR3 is TGTGCCAGCAGCCGGACCCCCGGGACTAGCGGGAGGAGCTCCTACAATGAGCAGTTCTTC.

This CDR3 reads CATSDSGGGSYNEQFF. CDR3 nucleotide sequence: TGTGCCACCAGTGATTCCGGGGGGGGATCCTACAATGAGCAGTTCTTC. The chain has TRBV24-1 and TRBJ2-1; 8 bases fit TRBD2. J gave up 1 base and V 2 bases, and 3 bases lay outside the gene matches. The CDR3 extends over 16 amino acids. Germline-derived CDR1 and CDR2 are KGHDR and SFDVKD.

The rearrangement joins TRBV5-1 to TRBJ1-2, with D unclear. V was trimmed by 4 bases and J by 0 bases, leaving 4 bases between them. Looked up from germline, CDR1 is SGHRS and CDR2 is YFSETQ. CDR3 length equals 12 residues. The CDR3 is CASSAANYGYTF. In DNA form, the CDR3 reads TGCGCCAGCAGCGCAGCTAACTATGGCTACACCTTC.

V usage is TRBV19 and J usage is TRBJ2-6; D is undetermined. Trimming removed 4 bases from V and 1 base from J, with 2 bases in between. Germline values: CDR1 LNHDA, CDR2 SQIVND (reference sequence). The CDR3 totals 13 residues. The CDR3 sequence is CASSTSGANVLTF. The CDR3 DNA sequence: TGTGCCAGTAGTACTTCTGGGGCCAACGTCCTGACTTTC.

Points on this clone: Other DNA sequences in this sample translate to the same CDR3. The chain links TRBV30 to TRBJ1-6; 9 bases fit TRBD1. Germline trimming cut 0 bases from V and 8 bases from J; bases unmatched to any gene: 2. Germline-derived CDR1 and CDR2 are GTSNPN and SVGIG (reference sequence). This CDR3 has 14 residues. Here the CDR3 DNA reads TGTGCCTGGAGTGTAAGACAGGGGGATTCACCCCTCCACTTT. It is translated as CAWSVRQGDSPLHF.